Each of the 19 T cell receptor beta chains below was sequenced from the same sample in a study of blood T cell repertoires in COVID-19. Some clones are missing from TCRdb's copy, which holds only in-frame ones; the method was immunoSEQ multiplex PCR. The table includes about 150,000 clones, nearly 80% detected once. The sequencing input was peripheral blood. The receptor source for this set is an elderly man with acute or convalescent COVID-19.

The V gene is TRBV5-1, the J gene TRBJ2-1, with 10 bases fitting TRBD1. The CDR3 totals 16 residues. Germline V CDR1 and CDR2: SGHRS, YFSETQ. The junction had 7 bases not matched to a gene; V was cut back by 0 bases and J by 7 bases. The CDR3 here is CASSLETTGGLNEQFF. Here the CDR3 DNA reads TGCGCCAGCAGCTTGGAGACGACAGGGGGCTTAAATGAGCAGTTCTTC.

The V and J genes are TRBV24-1 and TRBJ2-1, with no clear D. V was cut by 4 bases and J by 12 bases, with 12 bases left in between. The CDR3 totals 12 residues. Germline CDR1 and CDR2: KGHDR and SFDVKD. The CDR3 is CATSDPLFGQFF. CDR3 nucleotides: TGTGCCACCAGTGACCCTCTCTTCGGGCAGTTCTTC.

This clone was detected once. This sequence joins TRBV24-1 and TRBJ1-2; possible D gene TRBD1, 5 bases. This CDR3 spans 14 amino acids. The V and J ends lost 3 bases and 0 bases respectively, with 7 bases between them. Germline CDR1 reads KGHDR; CDR2 reads SFDVKD. CDR3 sequence: CATSDPTANYGYTF. In DNA form, the CDR3 reads TGTGCCACCAGTGATCCGACAGCTAACTATGGCTACACCTTC.

The chain recombines TRBV3-1 (or the pseudogene TRBV3-2) with TRBJ1-1; maybe TRBD1 (6 bases). The CDR3 is made up of 14 amino acids. CDR1 LGHDT and CDR2 YNNKEL come from the germline V gene (reference sequence). Deletions cut 2 bases from V and 12 bases from J, with 19 bases between. The DNA of the CDR3 is TGTGCCAGCAGCCAATCCAGGGGAAGAGAGAGGACTTTCTTT. This codes for CASSQSRGRERTFF.

CDR3 amino acids: CASSIGGGGGARGQFF. CDR3 DNA sequence: TGTGCCAGTAGTATAGGTGGAGGCGGGGGCGCCAGAGGGCAGTTCTTC. The rearrangement uses TRBV19 and TRBJ2-1; possible D gene TRBD2, 7 bases. Germline CDR1 LNHDA, CDR2 SQIVND (reference sequence). The CDR3 sequence is 16 residues long. Trimming stripped 1 base from V and 12 bases from J, with 22 bases between.

V gene TRBV18 combines with J gene TRBJ2-6, with TRBD1 identical over 12 bases. This CDR3 comprises 18 residues. The germline V gene encodes CDR1 KGHSH and CDR2 LQKENI. The V and J ends lost 0 bases and 2 bases, in that order; junction bases with no gene match: 2. The CDR3 region has the DNA TGTGCCAGCTCACCACCAGGGACAGGGGGCGCTGGGGCCAACGTCCTGACTTTC. This codes for CASSPPGTGGAGANVLTF.

V gene TRBV29-1 combines with J gene TRBJ1-5, with TRBD1 matching 7 bases. Germline trimming cut 4 bases from V and 5 bases from J; bases unmatched to any gene: 5. The CDR3 loop spans 13 amino acids. The germline V gene has CDR1 SQVTM and CDR2 ANQGSEA. CDR3: CSVAGGRDQPQHF. The CDR3 DNA follows: TGCAGCGTTGCAGGGGGTAGGGATCAGCCCCAGCATTTT.

The V gene is TRBV10-2, the J gene TRBJ1-1; tentatively, D is TRBD1 (6 bases). Germline CDR1 reads WSHSY; CDR2 reads SAAADI. Trimming cost V 7 bases and J 4 bases, with 13 bases left between them. This CDR3 contains 13 residues. The DNA of the CDR3 is TGCGCCAGCAACACAGGGTGGAGCACTGAAGCTTTCTTT. It specifies CASNTGWSTEAFF.

V and J are TRBV7-2 and TRBJ2-3; the match to TRBD2 covers 8 bases. Germline V gene lookup returns CDR1 SGHTA and CDR2 FQGNSA. The CDR3 is 16 residues long. With V trimmed by 1 base and J by 8 bases, 11 bases remained unmatched. CDR3 bases: TGTGCCAGCAGCTTAGAGTGGCGGCGGGGGGTAGGTACGCAGTATTTT. Translation: CASSLEWRRGVGTQYF.

V and J are TRBV3-1 (or the pseudogene TRBV3-2) and TRBJ2-7; D unclear. V lost 1 base, J lost 0 bases, and 4 bases lay in between. Germline CDR1 and CDR2: LGHDT and YNNKEL (reference sequence). The CDR3 loop spans 13 amino acids. The DNA for the CDR3 is TGTGCCAGCAGCCAAGTATCCTCCTACGAGCAGTACTTC. This codes for CASSQVSSYEQYF.

The chain has TRBV7-6 and TRBJ1-1, with D maybe TRBD1 (5 bases). Germline assignment: CDR1 SGHVS and CDR2 FNYEAQ. V dropped 0 bases and J dropped 4 bases, with 15 bases sitting between them. The CDR3 sequence is 16 residues long. This chain's CDR3 is CASSLAGGGVTTEAFF. The CDR3 region has the DNA TGTGCCAGCAGCTTAGCGGGGGGAGGGGTGACCACTGAAGCTTTCTTT.

This chain connects TRBV13 to TRBJ2-1; TRBD2 matches 10 bases. The CDR3 totals 15 residues. CDR1 and CDR2 (germline): PRHDT, FYEKMQ (reference sequence). V lost 4 bases and J lost 3; bases outside the gene matches: 3. The DNA of the CDR3 is TGTGCCAGCAGCTCCCAGCGGGGGGGCTACAATGAGCAGTTCTTC. The encoded protein is CASSSQRGGYNEQFF.

This clone showed up just a few times. The rearrangement links TRBV3-1 (or the pseudogene TRBV3-2) to TRBJ1-2; TRBD1 might be the D (5 bases). V lost 1 base, J lost 7 bases, and 10 bases lay in between. This CDR3 has 13 residues. From germline, CDR1 is LGHDT and CDR2 YNNKEL (reference sequence). CDR3 region: CASSQVRASGYTF. The DNA for the CDR3 is TGTGCCAGCAGCCAAGTCAGGGCTAGTGGCTACACCTTC.

The gene calls are TRBV27 and TRBJ2-2; possibly TRBD1 for D (6 bases). V was cut by 4 bases and J by 3 bases, with 15 bases left in between. Per the germline V gene, CDR1 is MNHEY and CDR2 is SMNVEV (reference sequence). This CDR3 spans 16 amino acids. The CDR3 DNA is TGTGCCAGCAGTTATCGGAGGACAGTGTACACCGGGGAGCTGTTTTTT. It yields the protein CASSYRRTVYTGELFF.

This clone appeared a few times. This chain uses TRBV5-8 with TRBJ2-6; no definite D call. This CDR3 region has 14 residues. Germline CDR1 reads SGHTS; CDR2 reads YDEGEE. V dropped 6 bases and J dropped 1 base, with 8 bases sitting between them. CDR3 protein: CASTEVSGANVLTF. The CDR3 coding sequence is TGTGCCAGCACCGAGGTGTCTGGGGCCAACGTCCTGACTTTC.

The genes are TRBV6-5 and TRBJ2-7; 12 positions match TRBD1. Germline loops: CDR1 MNHEY, CDR2 SVGAGI. The length of the CDR3 is 15 residues. Germline trimming cut 6 bases from V and 2 bases from J; bases unmatched to any gene: 5. CDR3 in amino acids: CASRWDRGRPYEQYF. CDR3 bases: TGTGCCAGCAGATGGGACAGGGGGCGACCCTACGAGCAGTACTTC.

This chain connects TRBV6-5 to TRBJ1-2, with D unresolved. This CDR3 is built from 13 residues. Trimming removed 5 bases at V and 3 bases at J, with 10 bases between. CDR1 is MNHEY and CDR2 is SVGAGI in the germline V gene. The CDR3 region has the DNA TGTGCCAGCAGTAATCTCGGGGACTATGGCTACACCTTC. This translates into CASSNLGDYGYTF.

The V gene is TRBV6-5, the J gene TRBJ1-4; D gene ambiguous. Germline assignment: CDR1 MNHEY and CDR2 SVGAGI. V was cut by 2 bases and J by 14 bases, with 12 bases left in between. The CDR3 contains 12 residues. Here the CDR3 reads CASSYAQNSLFF. The CDR3 bases are TGTGCCAGCAGTTACGCCCAAAACAGTCTGTTTTTT.

In DNA, the CDR3 is TGTGCCAGCAGCCCGGGACAGGCAAATGAAAAACTGTTTTTT. Its protein is CASSPGQANEKLFF. V is TRBV7-6 and J is TRBJ1-4, with 8 bases identical to TRBD1. With V trimmed by 5 bases and J by 5 bases, 4 bases remained unmatched. The germline V gene encodes CDR1 SGHVS and CDR2 FNYEAQ. The CDR3 is 14 amino acids.